The following is a TCR beta chain sequence with its context. Germline and junction disagree at one end, which may indicate a read error. TCRdb processed the PCR reads anew with MiXCR; each CDR3 protein has one entry. The sample yields about 510,000 distinct CDR3 sequences, over 20% seen once. This specimen belongs to a study of molecular identifiers for immune sequencing clone quantification. This TCR came from a human donor in good health. Some libraries in this study had Jurkat cell RNA spiked in. The sample taken for sequencing was naive CD8+ T cells from blood, with Jurkat cell RNA spiked in. Subset of the sample: FACS-sorted CD8+CD4-CCR7+CD45RA+ naive T cells.

CDR3 coding DNA: TGTGCCAGCAGCTTGGGACAGTCCTCTGGAAACACCGTATATTTT. Translating it yields CASSLGQSSGNTVYF. The chain uses TRBV5-3 and TRBJ1-3, with 7 bases identical to TRBD1. TRBV5-3 is annotated as an ORF whose role is uncertain. This CDR3 has 15 residues.